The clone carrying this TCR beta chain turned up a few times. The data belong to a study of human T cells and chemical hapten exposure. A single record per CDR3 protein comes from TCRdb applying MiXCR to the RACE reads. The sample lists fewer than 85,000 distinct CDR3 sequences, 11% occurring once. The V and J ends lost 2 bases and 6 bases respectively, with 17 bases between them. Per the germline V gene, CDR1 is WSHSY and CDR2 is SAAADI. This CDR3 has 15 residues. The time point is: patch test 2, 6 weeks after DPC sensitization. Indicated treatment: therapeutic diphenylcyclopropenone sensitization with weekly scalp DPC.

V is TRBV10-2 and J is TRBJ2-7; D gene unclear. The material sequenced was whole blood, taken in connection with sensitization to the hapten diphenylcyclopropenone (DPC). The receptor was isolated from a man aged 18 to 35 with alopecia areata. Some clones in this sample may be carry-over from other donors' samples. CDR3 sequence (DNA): TGCGCCAGCAGTGAGGGCCGGGTCCCAAAAACCGAGCAGTACGTC. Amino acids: CASSEGRVPKTEQYV.